Sequencing of this T cell receptor beta chain was carried out in a study of cytomegalovirus exposure and HLA in healthy donors. This PCR relied on a set of 60 Vbeta primers and 13 Jbeta primers. The protocol was immunoSEQ multiplex PCR, while the TCRdb copy is restricted to in-frame clones and leaves out a portion. Of more than 50,000 clones in the sample, approximately 63% were seen once. CDR1 LNHDA and CDR2 SQIVND come from the germline V gene (reference sequence). This CDR3 spans 16 amino acids. Trimming removed 7 bases from V and 0 bases from J; junction bases left unmatched: 8. The origin of this receptor is a woman aged 60-75 years in good health and CMV-seropositive. The specimen sequenced was PBMCs. V usage is TRBV19 and J usage is TRBJ1-1; 10 positions agree with TRBD1. CDR3 region: CASTTGGTGVNTEAFF. The CDR3 DNA sequence: TGTGCCAGTACCACCGGGGGGACAGGGGTGAACACTGAAGCTTTCTTT.